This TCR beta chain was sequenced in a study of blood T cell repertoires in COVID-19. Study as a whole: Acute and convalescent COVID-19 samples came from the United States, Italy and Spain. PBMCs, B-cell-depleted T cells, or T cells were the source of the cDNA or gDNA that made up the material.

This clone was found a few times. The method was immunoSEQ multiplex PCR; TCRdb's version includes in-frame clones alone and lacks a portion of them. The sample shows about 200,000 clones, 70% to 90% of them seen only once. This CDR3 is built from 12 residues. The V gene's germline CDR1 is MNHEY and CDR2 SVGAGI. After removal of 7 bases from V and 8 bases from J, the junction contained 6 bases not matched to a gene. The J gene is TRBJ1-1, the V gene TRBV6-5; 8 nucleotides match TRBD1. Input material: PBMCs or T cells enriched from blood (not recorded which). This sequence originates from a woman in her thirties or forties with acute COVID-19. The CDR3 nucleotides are TGTGCCAGCACCGGCAGGGGGCTAGAAGCTTTCTTT. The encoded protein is CASTGRGLEAFF.